This passage covers 17 T cell receptor beta chains from one sample sequenced in a study of CD8+ T cells in alopecia areata. Following extraction, RNA underwent reverse transcription to cDNA, which served as the sequencing template. Data came from immunoSEQ multiplex PCR; TCRdb stores just in-frame clones and leaves some out. Of 250,000 to 300,000 clones in the sample, roughly 60% were seen once. Stated treatment: oral pan-JAK inhibitor, 5-10 mg twice daily. Sequences were derived from CD4+ T cells sorted from blood, sampled at week 24, from a patient treated with tofacitinib. Receptor source: a human donor with alopecia areata.

J is TRBJ2-5 and V is TRBV5-1; possible D gene TRBD1, 6 bases. CDR1 is SGHRS, CDR2 YFSETQ, per germline. The CDR3 spans 15 residues. V was pared by 0 bases and J by 4 bases, with 13 bases between. The CDR3, as DNA: TGCGCCAGCAGCTTGGAACAGGGTATAGGAGAGACCCAGTACTTC. Residues: CASSLEQGIGETQYF.

The J gene is TRBJ2-3, the V gene TRBV29-1; the D gene is possibly TRBD2 (6 bases). The germline gives CDR1 SQVTM, CDR2 ANQGSEA. The CDR3 has 14 amino acids. Trimming took 4 bases from V and 3 from J, leaving 14 bases between them. Here the CDR3 DNA reads TGCAGCGTTGTGGGGGGTATTGGGACAGATACGCAGTATTTT. Translated: CSVVGGIGTDTQYF.

The chain recombines TRBV27 with TRBJ2-3, with 7 bases matching TRBD1. V was pared by 7 bases and J by 1 base, with 8 bases of the junction left unmatched. Germline V gene data show CDR1 as MNHEY and CDR2 as SMNVEV (reference sequence). The CDR3 extends over 15 amino acids. CDR3 protein: CASNEGAGGTDTQYF. CDR3 DNA: TGTGCCAGCAACGAGGGGGCTGGAGGCACAGATACGCAGTATTTT.

The CDR3 here is CASSLSPGVEAFF. The CDR3 bases are TGTGCCAGCAGCTTAAGTCCAGGGGTTGAAGCTTTCTTT. The rearrangement joins TRBV7-8 to TRBJ1-1; tentatively, D is TRBD1 (6 bases). The CDR3 has 13 residues. Trimming took 2 bases from V and 7 from J, leaving 11 bases between them. Germline V CDR1 and CDR2: SGHVS, FQNEAQ.

This clone was counted a few times. V and J are TRBV28 and TRBJ2-5; the D gene is possibly TRBD2 (6 bases). Germline CDR1 reads MDHEN; CDR2 reads SYDVKM. V gave up 2 bases and J gave up 0 bases, with 7 bases separating them. This CDR3 region has 14 residues. CDR3 region: CASSLGGNQETQYF. CDR3 nucleotide sequence: TGTGCCAGCAGTTTAGGCGGGAACCAAGAGACCCAGTACTTC.

The chain employs TRBV6-5 and TRBJ1-6; TRBD1 agrees at 8 bases. The CDR3 has 15 residues. J lost 7 bases, V lost 7 bases, and 9 bases had no gene match. Germline V gene data show CDR1 as MNHEY and CDR2 as SVGAGI. CDR3 residues: CASTVTTGANSPLHF. The CDR3 nucleotides read TGTGCCAGCACGGTAACGACAGGGGCAAATTCACCCCTCCACTTT.

V gene TRBV5-1 combines with J gene TRBJ2-3, with TRBD2 identical over 8 bases. CDR1 and CDR2 from the germline V gene are SGHRS and YFSETQ. The CDR3 totals 14 residues. J lost 0 bases, V lost 3 bases, and 0 bases had no gene match. The CDR3 sequence is CASSSSGSTDTQYF. In nucleotides, the CDR3 is TGCGCCAGCAGCTCTAGCGGGAGCACAGATACGCAGTATTTT.

This rearrangement joins TRBV28 to TRBJ2-2; 10 bases are a match to TRBD1. CDR1 is MDHEN, CDR2 SYDVKM, per germline. The CDR3 has 13 amino acids. The CDR3 nucleotides read TGTGCGGGGACAGGGGCGAACACCGGGGAGCTGTTTTTT. It yields the protein CAGTGANTGELFF.

The chain employs TRBV19 and TRBJ1-1; TRBD1 might be the D (6 bases). V was trimmed by 3 bases and J by 1 base, leaving 12 bases between them. Germline V CDR1 and CDR2: LNHDA, SQIVND (reference sequence). This CDR3 has 15 amino acids. CDR3 DNA: TGTGCCAGTAGTATCCAAACAGGGAGGAACACTGAAGCTTTCTTT. The encoded protein is CASSIQTGRNTEAFF. The entire variable domain, with the rest obtained from reference TRBV19 and TRBJ1-1, is as follows: DGGITQSPKYLFRKEGQNVTLSCEQNLNHDAMYWYRQDPGQGLRLIYYSQIVNDFQKGDIAEGYSVSREKKESFPLTVTSAQKNPTAFYLCASSIQTGRNTEAFFGQGTRLTVV.

J is TRBJ1-1 and V is TRBV5-1; D gene unclear. CDR3 size: 13 residues. CDR1 and CDR2 from the germline V gene are SGHRS and YFSETQ. Between the trimmed V and J ends, which lost 4 bases and 3 bases, there was a span of 10 bases. The CDR3 reads CASSIGGDTEAFF. CDR3 in DNA: TGCGCCAGCAGCATAGGTGGGGACACTGAAGCTTTCTTT.

The gene calls are TRBV6-4 and TRBJ2-1; TRBD2 matches at 8 bases. CDR3 length equals 15 residues. CDR1 is MRHNA and CDR2 is SNTAGT in the germline V gene. V dropped 5 bases and J dropped 5; count of bases not matched to a gene: 8. CDR3 sequence reads: CASSWIAGGHNEQFF. In DNA, the CDR3 is TGTGCCAGCAGTTGGATCGCGGGGGGTCACAATGAGCAGTTCTTC.

This clone was detected a few times. This chain connects TRBV7-9 to TRBJ1-6; TRBD1 is a possible D gene (5 bases). The CDR3 length is 16 residues. Germline CDR1 and CDR2: SEHNR and FQNEAQ (reference sequence). The V end was cut by 5 bases, the J end by 10 bases, with 21 bases between. This chain's CDR3 is CASSPRAQFGTSPLHF. CDR3 coding DNA: TGTGCCAGCAGCCCACGGGCCCAATTTGGGACCTCACCCCTCCACTTT.

This clone was detected a few times. The J gene is TRBJ2-3, the V gene TRBV7-2; a weak D match, TRBD2 (6 bases). CDR3 size: 15 residues. Per germline, CDR1 SGHTA and CDR2 FQGNSA. The V end was cut by 5 bases, the J end by 4 bases, with 16 bases between. CDR3 nucleotides: TGTGCCAGCAGCCCAGGAGGGCAGGGCGCAGATACGCAGTATTTT. Its protein product is CASSPGGQGADTQYF.

The chain employs TRBV7-2 and TRBJ1-6; perhaps TRBD1 as D (5 bases). Deletions cut 5 bases from V and 5 bases from J, with 13 bases between. Germline V gene lookup returns CDR1 SGHTA and CDR2 FQGNSA. The CDR3 runs to 15 residues. The CDR3 spells CASSPQRGNNSPLHF. The CDR3 nucleotides read TGTGCCAGCAGCCCACAAAGGGGAAATAATTCACCCCTCCACTTT.

The chain couples TRBV29-1 to TRBJ2-3; 15 positions agree with TRBD2. CDR3 length: 18 residues. CDR1 and CDR2 from the germline V gene are SQVTM and ANQGSEA. After removal of 8 bases from V and 6 bases from J, the junction contained 18 bases not matched to a gene. The CDR3 here is CSSTPGLAGGTPQDTQYF. Here the CDR3 DNA reads TGCAGCTCCACCCCGGGACTAGCGGGGGGAACTCCCCAGGATACGCAGTATTTT.

The chain has TRBV6-1 and TRBJ1-5; D perhaps matches TRBD1 (6 bases). The V and J ends lost 2 bases and 10 bases respectively, with 12 bases between them. The V gene's germline CDR1 is MNHNS and CDR2 SASEGT. The CDR3 is 13 residues long. The chain's CDR3 is CASSENRVSPQHF. CDR3 DNA: TGTGCCAGCAGTGAAAACAGGGTAAGCCCCCAGCATTTT.

This clone has a handful of counts. The rearrangement joins TRBV30 to TRBJ2-5, with D possibly being TRBD2 (6 bases). Germline V gene sequence: CDR1 GTSNPN, CDR2 SVGIG (reference sequence). Trimming removed 1 base at V and 7 bases at J, with 19 bases between. CDR3 length: 15 amino acids. The CDR3 coding sequence is TGTGCCTGGAGTGCCCTCCCCGGGGGTGGTGGGACCCAGTACTTC. This gives the protein CAWSALPGGGGTQYF.